Detailed here is one T cell receptor beta chain. Antigen unknown. Samples came from axillary lymph nodes draining the breast cancer. Trimming left V 4 bases short and J 13 bases short, with 11 bases between. The V gene's germline CDR1 is SGHDT and CDR2 YYEEEE. The length of the CDR3 is 11 residues. TCRdb recomputed calls from the multiplex PCR reads with MiXCR, one row per CDR3 protein. The repertoire consists of over 150,000 distinct CDR3 sequences, with roughly 30% occurring once and the leading ten covering 4% to 5.5%. This sample is drawn from a study of breast tumors, draining lymph nodes, adjacent tissues. Broader study findings: Tumor repertoires ranked between lymph nodes and nontumor tissue in diversity, with V and J gene preferences. The lymph node origin of tumor T cells was framed as consistent with a hypothesis, not demonstrated.

This TCR came from a female donor with breast cancer. Some clones in this sample may be carry-over from other donors' samples. The rearrangement links TRBV5-6 to TRBJ2-2, with TRBD1 as a possible D gene (5 bases). Material for sequencing was axillary lymph node tissue. CDR3 nucleotides: TGTGCCAGCAGCCCAACCCAGGGGCTGTTTTTT. Translated, it gives CASSPTQGLFF.